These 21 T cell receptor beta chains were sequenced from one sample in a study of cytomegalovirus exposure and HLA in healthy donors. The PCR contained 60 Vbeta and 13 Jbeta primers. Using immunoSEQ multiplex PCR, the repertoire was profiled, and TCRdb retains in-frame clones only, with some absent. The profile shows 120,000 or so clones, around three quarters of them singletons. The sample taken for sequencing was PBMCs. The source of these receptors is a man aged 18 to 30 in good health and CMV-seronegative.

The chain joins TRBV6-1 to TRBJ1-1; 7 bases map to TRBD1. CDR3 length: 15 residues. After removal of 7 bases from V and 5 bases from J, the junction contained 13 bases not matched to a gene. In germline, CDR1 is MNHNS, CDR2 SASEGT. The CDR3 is CASNDRQGRLTEAFF. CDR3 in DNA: TGTGCCAGCAACGACAGACAGGGTCGTTTGACTGAAGCTTTCTTT.

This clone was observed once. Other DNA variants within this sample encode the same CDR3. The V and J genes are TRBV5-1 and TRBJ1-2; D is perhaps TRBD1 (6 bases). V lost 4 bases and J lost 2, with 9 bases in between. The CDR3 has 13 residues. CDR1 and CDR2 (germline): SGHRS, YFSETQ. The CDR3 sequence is CASSPGQNYGYTF. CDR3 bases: TGCGCCAGCAGCCCAGGACAGAACTATGGCTACACCTTC. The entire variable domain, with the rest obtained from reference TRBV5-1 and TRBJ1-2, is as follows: KAGVTQTPRYLIKTRGQQVTLSCSPISGHRSVSWYQQTPGQGLQFLFEYFSETQRNKGNFPGRFSGRQFSNSRSEMNVSTLELGDSALYLCASSPGQNYGYTFGSGTRLTVV.

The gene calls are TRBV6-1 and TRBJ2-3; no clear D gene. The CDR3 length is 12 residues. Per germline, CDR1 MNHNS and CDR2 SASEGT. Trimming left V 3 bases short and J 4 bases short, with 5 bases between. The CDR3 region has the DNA TGTGCCAGCAGTGAGTCGGCAGATACGCAGTATTTT. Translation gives CASSESADTQYF.

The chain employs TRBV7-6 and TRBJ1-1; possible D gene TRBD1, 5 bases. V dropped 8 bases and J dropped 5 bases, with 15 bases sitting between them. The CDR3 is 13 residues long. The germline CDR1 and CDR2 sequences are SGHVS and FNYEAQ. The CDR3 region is CASGEQETTEAFF. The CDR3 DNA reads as TGTGCCAGCGGAGAACAGGAGACGACTGAAGCTTTCTTT.

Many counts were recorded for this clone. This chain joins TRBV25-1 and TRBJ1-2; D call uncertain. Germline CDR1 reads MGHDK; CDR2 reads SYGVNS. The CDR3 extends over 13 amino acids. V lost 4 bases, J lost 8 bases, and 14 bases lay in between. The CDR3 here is CASSVSGIVGYTF. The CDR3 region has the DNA TGTGCCAGCAGTGTATCGGGAATTGTCGGCTACACCTTC.

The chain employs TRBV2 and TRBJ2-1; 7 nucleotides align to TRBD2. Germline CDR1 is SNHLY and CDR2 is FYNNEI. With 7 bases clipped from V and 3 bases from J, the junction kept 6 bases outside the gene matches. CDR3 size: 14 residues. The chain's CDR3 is CASITSAFYNEQFF. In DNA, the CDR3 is TGTGCCAGCATTACTAGCGCCTTCTACAATGAGCAGTTCTTC.

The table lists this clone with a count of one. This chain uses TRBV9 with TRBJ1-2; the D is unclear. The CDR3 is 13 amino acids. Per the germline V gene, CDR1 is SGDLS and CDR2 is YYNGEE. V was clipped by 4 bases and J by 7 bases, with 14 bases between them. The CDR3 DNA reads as TGTGCCAGCAGCCCACCAACTGGTGGTGGCTACACCTTC. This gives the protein CASSPPTGGGYTF.

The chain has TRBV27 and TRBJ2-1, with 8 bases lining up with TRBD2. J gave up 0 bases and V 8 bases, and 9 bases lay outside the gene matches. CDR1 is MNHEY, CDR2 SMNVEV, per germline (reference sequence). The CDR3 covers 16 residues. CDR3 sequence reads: CASRDLSGSSYNEQFF. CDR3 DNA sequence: TGTGCCAGCCGGGATCTCAGCGGGAGCTCCTACAATGAGCAGTTCTTC.

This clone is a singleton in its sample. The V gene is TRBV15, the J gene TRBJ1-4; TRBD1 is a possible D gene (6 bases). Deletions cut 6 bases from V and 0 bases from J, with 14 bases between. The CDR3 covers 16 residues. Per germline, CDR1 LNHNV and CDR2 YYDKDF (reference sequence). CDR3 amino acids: CATRGGGYATNEKLFF. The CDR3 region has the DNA TGTGCCACCAGAGGGGGGGGGTACGCAACTAATGAAAAACTGTTTTTT.

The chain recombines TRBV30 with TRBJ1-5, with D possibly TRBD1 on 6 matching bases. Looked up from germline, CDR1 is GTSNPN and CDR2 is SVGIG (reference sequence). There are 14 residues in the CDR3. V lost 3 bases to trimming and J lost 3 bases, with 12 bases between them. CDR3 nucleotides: TGTGCCTGGAGCGAAGGACAGTTCAATCAGCCCCAGCATTTT. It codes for CAWSEGQFNQPQHF.

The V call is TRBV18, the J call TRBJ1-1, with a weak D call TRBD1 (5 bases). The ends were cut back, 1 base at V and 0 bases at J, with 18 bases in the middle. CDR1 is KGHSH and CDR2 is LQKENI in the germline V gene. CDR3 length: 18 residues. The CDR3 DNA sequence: TGTGCCAGCTCACCACTGGGCCAGGGTCGACCTCTGAACACTGAAGCTTTCTTT. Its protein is CASSPLGQGRPLNTEAFF.

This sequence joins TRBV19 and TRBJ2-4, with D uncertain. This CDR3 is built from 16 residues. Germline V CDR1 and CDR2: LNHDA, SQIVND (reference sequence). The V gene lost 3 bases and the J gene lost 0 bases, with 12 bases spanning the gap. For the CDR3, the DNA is TGTGCCAGTAGTATTTATCTACAGCTAGCCAAAAACATTCAGTACTTC. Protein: CASSIYLQLAKNIQYF. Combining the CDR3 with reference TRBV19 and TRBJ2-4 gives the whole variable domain DGGITQSPKYLFRKEGQNVTLSCEQNLNHDAMYWYRQDPGQGLRLIYYSQIVNDFQKGDIAEGYSVSREKKESFPLTVTSAQKNPTAFYLCASSIYLQLAKNIQYFGAGTRLSVL.

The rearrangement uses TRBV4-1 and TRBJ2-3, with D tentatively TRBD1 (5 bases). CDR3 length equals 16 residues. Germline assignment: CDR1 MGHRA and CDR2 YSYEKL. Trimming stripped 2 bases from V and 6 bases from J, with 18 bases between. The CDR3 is CASSQRQGTMLDTQYF. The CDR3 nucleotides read TGCGCCAGCAGCCAAAGGCAGGGTACTATGCTCGATACGCAGTATTTT.

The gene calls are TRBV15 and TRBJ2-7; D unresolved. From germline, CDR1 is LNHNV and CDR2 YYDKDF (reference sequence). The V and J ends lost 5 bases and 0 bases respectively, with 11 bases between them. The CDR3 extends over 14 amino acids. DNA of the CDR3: TGTGCCACCAGCCCTCGCGTTAGCTCCTACGAGCAGTACTTC. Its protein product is CATSPRVSSYEQYF.

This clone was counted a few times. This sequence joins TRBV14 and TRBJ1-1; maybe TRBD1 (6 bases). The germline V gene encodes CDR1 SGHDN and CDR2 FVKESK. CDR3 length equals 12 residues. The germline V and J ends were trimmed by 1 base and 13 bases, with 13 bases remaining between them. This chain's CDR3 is CASSQVSNRVFF. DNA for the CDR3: TGTGCCAGCAGCCAAGTATCAAACAGGGTTTTCTTT.

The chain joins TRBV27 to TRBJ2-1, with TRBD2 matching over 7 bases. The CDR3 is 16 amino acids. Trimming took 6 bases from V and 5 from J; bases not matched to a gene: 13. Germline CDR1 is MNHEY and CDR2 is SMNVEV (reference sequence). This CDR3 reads CASRPAPRGSNNEQFF. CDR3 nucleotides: TGTGCCAGCAGACCCGCCCCTCGCGGGAGCAACAATGAGCAGTTCTTC.

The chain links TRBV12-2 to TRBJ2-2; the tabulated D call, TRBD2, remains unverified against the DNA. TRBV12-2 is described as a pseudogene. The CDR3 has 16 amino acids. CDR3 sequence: CASRLDGLANTGELFF. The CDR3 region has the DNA TGTGCAAGTCGCTTAGATGGACTAGCAAACACCGGGGAGCTGTTTTTT.

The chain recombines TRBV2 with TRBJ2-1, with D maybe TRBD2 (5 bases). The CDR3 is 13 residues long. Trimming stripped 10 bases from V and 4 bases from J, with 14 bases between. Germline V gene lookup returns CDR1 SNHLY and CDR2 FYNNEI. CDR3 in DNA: TGTGCCACCGAACTAGAGAGGTACAATGAGCAGTTCTTC. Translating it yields CATELERYNEQFF.

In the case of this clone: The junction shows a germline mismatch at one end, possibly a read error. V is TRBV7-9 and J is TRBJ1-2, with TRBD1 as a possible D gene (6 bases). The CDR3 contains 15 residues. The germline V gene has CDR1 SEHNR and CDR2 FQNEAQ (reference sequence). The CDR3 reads CSSSLGQGHTYGYTF. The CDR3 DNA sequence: TGTTCCAGCAGCTTAGGGCAGGGGCATACCTATGGCTACACCTTC.

The CDR3, as DNA: TGCGCCAGCAGCTCCGGGACAGCCCAAGAGACCCAGTACTTC. Residues: CASSSGTAQETQYF. The chain is built from TRBV5-1 and TRBJ2-5, with 7 bases matching TRBD1. V lost 3 bases and J lost 1; bases outside the gene matches: 3. The CDR3 is 14 amino acids. Germline CDR1 SGHRS, CDR2 YFSETQ.

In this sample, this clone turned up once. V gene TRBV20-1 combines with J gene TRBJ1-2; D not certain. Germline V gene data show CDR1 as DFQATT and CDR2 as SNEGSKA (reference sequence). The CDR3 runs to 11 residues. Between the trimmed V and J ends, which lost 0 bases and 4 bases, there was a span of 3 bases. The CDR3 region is CSARDSYGYTF. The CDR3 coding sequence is TGCAGTGCTAGAGACAGCTATGGCTACACCTTC.